The 27 T cell receptor beta chains below all came from one sample that was sequenced in a study of blood T cell repertoires in COVID-19. The data were produced by immunoSEQ multiplex PCR, yet TCRdb's version contains in-frame clones alone and is incomplete. The table lists some 100,000 clones, 86% of them singletons. What was sequenced was PBMCs or T cells enriched from blood (not recorded which). These receptors were taken from a woman in her forties or fifties who had recovered from COVID-19.

This chain connects TRBV2 to TRBJ1-2; TRBD1 aligns across 9 bases. V trimming: 7 bases; J trimming: 4 bases; junction bases outside the gene matches: 4. Per the germline V gene, CDR1 is SNHLY and CDR2 is FYNNEI. The CDR3 totals 13 residues. In nucleotides, the CDR3 is TGTGCCAGCAATGACAGGGGGATCTATGGCTACACCTTC. Residues: CASNDRGIYGYTF. The full variable domain, rest sourced from reference TRBV2 and TRBJ1-2, is EPEVTQTPSHQVTQMGQEVILRCVPISNHLYFYWYRQILGQKVEFLVSFYNNEISEKSEIFDDQFSVERPDGSNFTLKIRSTKLEDSAMYFCASNDRGIYGYTFGSGTRLTVV.

The V gene is TRBV6-5, the J gene TRBJ2-1, with D maybe TRBD2 (6 bases). CDR3 length: 12 amino acids. V was clipped by 4 bases and J by 6 bases, with 7 bases between them. Germline CDR1 and CDR2: MNHEY and SVGAGI. In nucleotides, the CDR3 is TGTGCCAGCAGTTCCGGGAGCAATGAGCAGTTCTTC. It is translated as CASSSGSNEQFF.

The chain has TRBV2 and TRBJ1-1, with D unresolved. The V gene lost 1 base and the J gene lost 0 bases, with 9 bases spanning the gap. The CDR3 consists of 15 residues. CDR1 and CDR2 (germline): SNHLY, FYNNEI. The CDR3 is CASSEGLGLNTEAFF. In nucleotides, the CDR3 is TGTGCCAGCAGTGAAGGACTGGGTTTGAACACTGAAGCTTTCTTT. Filled out from reference TRBV2 and TRBJ1-1, the complete variable domain reads EPEVTQTPSHQVTQMGQEVILRCVPISNHLYFYWYRQILGQKVEFLVSFYNNEISEKSEIFDDQFSVERPDGSNFTLKIRSTKLEDSAMYFCASSEGLGLNTEAFFGQGTRLTVV.

The gene calls are TRBV3-1 (or the pseudogene TRBV3-2) and TRBJ2-7, with 7 bases matching TRBD1. This CDR3 contains 15 residues. V trimming: 4 bases; J trimming: 2 bases; junction bases outside the gene matches: 8. Per the germline V gene, CDR1 is LGHDT and CDR2 is YNNKEL (reference sequence). DNA of the CDR3: TGTGCCAGCAGCCCTCCCGACAGGGACCCCTACGAGCAGTACTTC. As protein: CASSPPDRDPYEQYF.

The chain uses TRBV12-3 or TRBV12-4 and TRBJ1-1; 7 bases match TRBD1. The J segment lost 5 bases and the V segment lost 6 bases, leaving 0 bases of the junction unmatched. There are 11 residues in the CDR3. CDR3 coding DNA: TGTGCCAGCAGACAGGGGACTGAAGCTTTCTTT. This codes for CASRQGTEAFF.

J is TRBJ2-1 and V is TRBV3-1 (or the pseudogene TRBV3-2), with D perhaps matching TRBD1 (6 bases). Looked up from germline, CDR1 is LGHDT and CDR2 is YNNKEL (reference sequence). CDR3 length: 15 amino acids. The V gene lost 0 bases and the J gene lost 1 base, with 7 bases spanning the gap. The CDR3 DNA is TGTGCCAGCAGCCAAGATAGGGGGTCCTACAATGAGCAGTTCTTC. It codes for CASSQDRGSYNEQFF.

This clone occurred once. This chain links TRBV6-5 with TRBJ1-5, with D unclear. The ends were cut back, 6 bases at V and 7 bases at J, with 19 bases in the middle. Germline V gives CDR1 MNHEY, CDR2 SVGAGI. This CDR3 spans 15 amino acids. The CDR3 spells CASSFEVGRRQPQHF. The CDR3 DNA reads as TGTGCCAGCAGCTTCGAGGTAGGGAGAAGACAGCCCCAGCATTTT.

This sequence joins TRBV5-4 and TRBJ2-5; TRBD1 matches at 8 bases. Looked up from germline, CDR1 is SGHNT and CDR2 is YYREEE (reference sequence). The CDR3 runs 13 residues. Trimming removed 4 bases from V and 6 bases from J; junction bases left unmatched: 5. The CDR3: CASSADRVQTQYF. In nucleotides, the CDR3 is TGTGCCAGCAGCGCGGACAGGGTGCAGACCCAGTACTTC. The complete variable domain, with remaining parts taken from reference TRBV5-4 and TRBJ2-5, reads ETGVTQSPTHLIKTRGQQVTLRCSSQSGHNTVSWYQQALGQGPQFIFQYYREEENGRGNFPPRFSGLQFPNYSSELNVNALELDDSALYLCASSADRVQTQYFGPGTRLLVL.

This clone occurred once. The chain employs TRBV11-2 and TRBJ2-1, with TRBD2 identical over 12 bases. Germline values: CDR1 SGHAT, CDR2 FQNNGV. The CDR3 extends over 16 amino acids. Trimming at V came to 1 base and at J to 7 bases, leaving 5 bases not matched to a gene. CDR3 in amino acids: CASSLGRTSGMNEQFF. CDR3 bases: TGTGCCAGCAGCTTAGGCCGGACTAGCGGGATGAATGAGCAGTTCTTC.

This chain joins TRBV5-6 and TRBJ2-7; a weak D match, TRBD1 (5 bases). The CDR3 runs to 15 residues. Germline V CDR1 and CDR2: SGHDT, YYEEEE. V was clipped by 1 base and J by 4 bases, with 15 bases between them. DNA for the CDR3: TGTGCCAGCAGCTTGCTTTCGAAGGGGTGGTACGAGCAGTACTTC. It translates to CASSLLSKGWYEQYF.

The rearrangement joins TRBV7-8 to TRBJ2-1; 11 bases fit TRBD2. Losses at the gene ends were 5 bases for V and 7 bases for J; bases not matched to a gene: 10. From germline, CDR1 is SGHVS and CDR2 FQNEAQ. The CDR3 consists of 16 residues. CDR3 in amino acids: CASSPQMTSGKNEQFF. CDR3 coding DNA: TGTGCCAGCAGCCCACAGATGACTAGCGGGAAAAATGAGCAGTTCTTC.

The genes are TRBV2 and TRBJ1-5, with no clear D. Germline loops: CDR1 SNHLY, CDR2 FYNNEI. V was trimmed by 6 bases and J by 0 bases, leaving 15 bases between them. The CDR3 length is 16 residues. The DNA for the CDR3 is TGTGCCAGCAGGGCGGCAGGAGGCTATAGCAATCAGCCCCAGCATTTT. Encoded protein: CASRAAGGYSNQPQHF.

The table lists this clone with many counts. This sequence joins TRBV30 and TRBJ1-1; D may be TRBD1 (5 bases). Trimming removed 7 bases from V and 0 bases from J, with 12 bases in between. The CDR3 loop spans 13 amino acids. The germline gives CDR1 GTSNPN, CDR2 SVGIG (reference sequence). CDR3 sequence: CASDRGLNTEAFF. CDR3 nucleotides: TGTGCCTCCGACCGGGGGTTGAACACTGAAGCTTTCTTT.

V is TRBV7-8 and J is TRBJ2-7; D not resolved. Germline values: CDR1 SGHVS, CDR2 FQNEAQ. The CDR3 is made up of 18 amino acids. Trimming took 1 base from V and 2 from J, leaving 21 bases between them. CDR3 nucleotide sequence: TGTGCCAGCAGCTTAGGAGCCTTTAGTGGTTATTCGCCCTACGAGCAGTACTTC. It codes for CASSLGAFSGYSPYEQYF.

This chain joins TRBV5-1 and TRBJ2-1; TRBD2 is a possible D gene (5 bases). From germline, CDR1 is SGHRS and CDR2 YFSETQ. The V and J ends lost 2 bases and 0 bases respectively, with 6 bases between them. The CDR3 sequence is 14 residues long. In DNA, the CDR3 is TGCGCCAGCAGCTTAGGGAGCTCCTACAATGAGCAGTTCTTC. This translates into CASSLGSSYNEQFF.

The chain joins TRBV11-3 to TRBJ1-1; no firm D call. Germline V lookup: CDR1 SGHNT, CDR2 YENEEA. V lost 1 base and J lost 5, with 5 bases in between. The CDR3 consists of 12 residues. CDR3 in amino acids: CASSLGATEAFF. The CDR3 DNA follows: TGTGCCAGCAGCTTAGGGGCTACTGAAGCTTTCTTT.

The genes are TRBV28 and TRBJ2-7; TRBD2 agrees at 11 bases. This CDR3 has 14 amino acids. V was pared by 6 bases and J by 1 base, with 2 bases of the junction left unmatched. In germline, CDR1 is MDHEN, CDR2 SYDVKM. The CDR3 here is CASRRLAGSYEQYF. CDR3 DNA sequence: TGTGCCAGCAGACGACTAGCGGGGTCCTACGAGCAGTACTTC.

The chain combines TRBV2 with TRBJ2-4; no definite D call. CDR1 is SNHLY, CDR2 FYNNEI, per germline. The V end was cut by 3 bases, the J end by 0 bases, with 15 bases between. The CDR3 spans 17 residues. CDR3 in DNA: TGTGCCAGCAGTGAGGTCGGGTTATCGGTAGCCAAAAACATTCAGTACTTC. Its translation: CASSEVGLSVAKNIQYF.

The chain carries TRBV29-1 and TRBJ2-7; 12 bases are a match to TRBD1. CDR1 is SQVTM, CDR2 ANQGSEA, per germline. J was trimmed by 6 bases and V by 4 bases; bases with no gene match: 4. This CDR3 spans 13 amino acids. CDR3 loop: CSVGDRGRSEQYF. The CDR3 DNA reads TGCAGCGTTGGGGACAGGGGGCGTAGCGAGCAGTACTTC.

Notes on this clone: Other DNA sequences in this sample translate to the same CDR3. The chain is built from TRBV29-1 and TRBJ2-7, with D uncertain. This CDR3 spans 11 amino acids. CDR1 and CDR2 (germline): SQVTM, ANQGSEA. Trimming cost V 4 bases and J 2 bases, with 6 bases left between them. CDR3 protein: CSVAQTYEQYF. Here the CDR3 DNA reads TGCAGCGTTGCTCAGACCTACGAGCAGTACTTC.

The table lists this clone with a count of one. The V and J genes are TRBV6-4 and TRBJ2-2; weak D call: TRBD1 (6 bases). The CDR3 is 16 amino acids. Trimming cost V 2 bases and J 3 bases, with 13 bases left between them. Germline values: CDR1 MRHNA, CDR2 SNTAGT. The DNA for the CDR3 is TGTGCCAGCAGTGACGTAGGGGGATCCCACACCGGGGAGCTGTTTTTT. It yields the protein CASSDVGGSHTGELFF.

The V call is TRBV19, the J call TRBJ1-5; D remains unclear. This CDR3 is built from 12 residues. The ends were cut back, 7 bases at V and 4 bases at J, with 8 bases in the middle. Germline lookup yields CDR1 LNHDA and CDR2 SQIVND (reference sequence). CDR3 in amino acids: CASNELNQPQHF. CDR3 DNA: TGTGCCAGTAACGAGTTGAATCAGCCCCAGCATTTT.

This chain uses TRBV18 with TRBJ1-2; D gene ambiguous. The germline V and J ends were trimmed by 2 bases and 2 bases, with 9 bases remaining between them. In germline, CDR1 is KGHSH, CDR2 LQKENI. The length of the CDR3 is 14 residues. Written as DNA, the CDR3 is TGTGCCAGCTCACCATCTTCTGGCAACTATGGCTACACCTTC. The encoded protein is CASSPSSGNYGYTF.

This sequence joins TRBV13 and TRBJ2-7; a possible D gene is TRBD2 (8 bases). V was shortened by 3 bases and J by 9 bases, with 18 bases between the two germline ends. This CDR3 has 14 residues. Germline V gene lookup returns CDR1 PRHDT and CDR2 FYEKMQ (reference sequence). The CDR3 DNA reads TGTGCCAGCAGCTTCCGCGGGGGGAGGGACAGGCAGTACTTC. This translates into CASSFRGGRDRQYF.

The V gene is TRBV4-1, the J gene TRBJ2-7; TRBD2 matches 9 bases. V gave up 9 bases and J gave up 3 bases; unmatched junction bases: 0. This CDR3 is 11 amino acids long. Germline V gene sequence: CDR1 MGHRA, CDR2 YSYEKL. The CDR3 region has the DNA TGCGCCAGTAGCGGGAGCTACGAGCAGTACTTC. Its protein is CASSGSYEQYF.

The chain's CDR3 is CASSTPGTDLTGELFF. The CDR3 DNA follows: TGTGCCAGCAGCACCCCGGGGACAGACCTCACCGGGGAGCTGTTTTTT. The chain uses TRBV28 and TRBJ2-2, with 7 nucleotides matching TRBD1. Germline trimming cut 6 bases from V and 4 bases from J; bases unmatched to any gene: 11. The length of the CDR3 is 16 residues. Germline lookup yields CDR1 MDHEN and CDR2 SYDVKM.

The chain combines TRBV27 with TRBJ1-1; TRBD1 aligns across 10 bases. Trimming at V came to 4 bases and at J to 11 bases, leaving 16 bases not matched to a gene. Germline CDR1 is MNHEY and CDR2 is SMNVEV (reference sequence). The CDR3 sequence is 16 residues long. The CDR3 bases are TGTGCCAGCAGTTCTTTAACTCCGGGACAGGGGTTGATGGCTTTCTTT. Translating it yields CASSSLTPGQGLMAFF.